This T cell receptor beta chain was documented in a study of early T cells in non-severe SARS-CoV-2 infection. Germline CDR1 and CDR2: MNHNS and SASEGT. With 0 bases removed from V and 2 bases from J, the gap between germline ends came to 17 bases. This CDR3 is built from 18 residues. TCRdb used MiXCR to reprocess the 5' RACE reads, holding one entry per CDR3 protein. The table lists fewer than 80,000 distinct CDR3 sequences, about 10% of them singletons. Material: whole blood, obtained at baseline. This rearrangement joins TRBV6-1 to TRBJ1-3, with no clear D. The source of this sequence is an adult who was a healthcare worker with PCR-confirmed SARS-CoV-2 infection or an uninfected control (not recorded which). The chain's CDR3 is CASSEALVAGPTGNTIYF. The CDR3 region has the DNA TGTGCCAGCAGTGAAGCGCTTGTGGCGGGCCCTACTGGAAACACCATATATTTT.